This T cell receptor beta chain was sequenced during a study of T-cell reconstitution after alpha-beta-depleted transplantation in children. This clonotype has a count of ten or more. Preparation of the TCRbeta library used unique molecular identifiers. TCRdb independently ran MiXCR on the PCR reads; one entry per CDR3 protein. Among hundreds of thousands of distinct CDR3 sequences listed, around 17% were seen once. The CDR3 loop spans 14 amino acids. V lost 6 bases and J lost 6, with 20 bases in between. The V gene's germline CDR1 is DFQATT and CDR2 SNEGSKA (reference sequence). The sequence was collected from a human donor who donated a stem cell graft to a child with acute myeloid leukemia. Here the sequenced sample was PBMCs from the stem cell graft donor, taken from the stem cell graft. This chain links TRBV20-1 with TRBJ1-1; no reliable D call. The CDR3 spells CSATRPLGVAEAFF. The CDR3 nucleotides read TGCAGTGCGACCCGCCCACTTGGAGTAGCTGAAGCTTTCTTT.